A selection of T cell receptor beta chains follows, all from one sample in a study of shared clonotypes between healthy human individuals. Libraries were prepared by immunoSEQ multiplex PCR; TCRdb keeps only in-frame clonotypes and omits some of them. Among hundreds of thousands of clones listed, approximately 97% were seen once. Input material: naive CD4+ T cells sorted from blood. These receptor sequences come from a woman under 40 in good health. Both conserved end residues are part of each CDR3. A D gene is named only where the DNA matches it firmly. The listing skips clone size in some rows; elsewhere it reads once, few, many or a size class.

clone_size,j_call,cdr3_length,d_call,v_call,cdr3_nt,cdr3_aa
NA,TRBJ1-2,14,NA,TRBV6-1,TGTGCCAGCAGTGATGTCTCGGGGGGACGCGGCTACACCTTC,CASSDVSGGRGYTF
NA,TRBJ1-5,13,TRBD1,TRBV18,TGTGCCAGCTCACCAAGAGGACAGGAGCCCCAGCATTTT,CASSPRGQEPQHF
NA,TRBJ2-7,14,NA,TRBV7-9,TGTGCCAGCAGCTTAGGGGCTGGGGAGAGAGAGCAGTACTTC,CASSLGAGEREQYF
once,TRBJ2-7,14,TRBD1,TRBV2,TGTGCCAGCAGGTCGGGACAGGGTTCCTACGAGCAGTACTTC,CASRSGQGSYEQYF
NA,TRBJ2-5,18,TRBD2,TRBV19,TGTGCCAGTAGTCTGCGCTGGACTAGCGGGAGCCCTAGGGAGACCCAGTACTTC,CASSLRWTSGSPRETQYF
once,TRBJ2-3,15,NA,TRBV7-9,TGTGCCAGCATAAATGGGGGGACCAGCACAGATACGCAGTATTTT,CASINGGTSTDTQYF
NA,TRBJ2-3,16,NA,TRBV7-2,TGTGCCAGCAGCTTAGCAGGCACCGACCCCACGTATACGCAGTATTTT,CASSLAGTDPTYTQYF
NA,TRBJ1-2,14,TRBD1,TRBV5-4,TGTGCCAGCAGTCAAAGGGACAGAAACTATGGCTACACCTTC,CASSQRDRNYGYTF
once,TRBJ1-3,13,NA,TRBV30,TGTGCCTGGAGTCTCAGGGTCGGAAACACCATATATTTT,CAWSLRVGNTIYF
NA,TRBJ2-1,16,TRBD2,TRBV27,TGTGCCAGCAGTTTATCAGGGCTAGCGGGAGATTATGAGCAGTTCTTC,CASSLSGLAGDYEQFF
NA,TRBJ1-1,17,TRBD1,TRBV28,TGTGCCAGCAGCCGACCGGGACAGGGGATACGGAACACTGAAGCTTTCTTT,CASSRPGQGIRNTEAFF
NA,TRBJ1-5,15,NA,TRBV27,TGTGCCGCGGGACTTGGGGGGGGGCCCAATCAGCCCCAGCATTTT,CAAGLGGGPNQPQHF
few,TRBJ1-5,16,NA,TRBV27,TGTGCCAGCAGTTTAGCAGGGGCGGGAAGCAATCAGCCCCAGCATTTT,CASSLAGAGSNQPQHF
once,TRBJ1-2,15,TRBD1,TRBV28,TGTGCCAGCACTTCCCCGACAGGGTCCCACTATGGCTACACCTTC,CASTSPTGSHYGYTF
once,TRBJ2-7,15,TRBD2,TRBV5-1,TGCGCCAGCAGCCCTGGGACTAGCGGGACCTACGAGCAGTACTTC,CASSPGTSGTYEQYF
NA,TRBJ1-5,15,NA,TRBV27,TGTGCCAGCAGGCCGGGTGTCTGGGGGAGTCAGCCCCAGCATTTT,CASRPGVWGSQPQHF
few,TRBJ2-2,13,NA,TRBV19,TGTGCCAGTAGGGAGGGGAACACCGGGGAGCTGTTTTTT,CASREGNTGELFF
NA,TRBJ1-2,13,NA,TRBV30,TGTGCCTGGTCAGGGAACGGACAATTAGGCTACACCTTC,CAWSGNGQLGYTF
NA,TRBJ2-1,15,TRBD2,TRBV10-2,TGCGCCAGCAGGGAGGGAAGTAGCGGGATCAATGAGCAGTTCTTC,CASREGSSGINEQFF
NA,TRBJ2-5,17,TRBD1,TRBV15,TGTGCCACCAGCACGACGCGCGCCGGGACAGGGAGAGAGACCCAGTACTTC,CATSTTRAGTGRETQYF
NA,TRBJ2-1,14,NA,TRBV11-1,TGTGCCAGCAGTTCATTGCGGGGTTACAATGAGCAGTTCTTC,CASSSLRGYNEQFF
NA,TRBJ1-4,12,NA,TRBV18,TGTGCCAGCTCACCATACAATGAAAAACTGTTTTTT,CASSPYNEKLFF
NA,TRBJ2-3,12,NA,TRBV30,TGTGCCTGGACCGGAAACAGGGATACGCAGTATTTT,CAWTGNRDTQYF
NA,TRBJ2-7,14,NA,TRBV29-1,TGCAGCGTTACCAAGCGGCAATACTCCTACGAGCAGTACTTC,CSVTKRQYSYEQYF
NA,TRBJ1-1,14,TRBD1,TRBV19,TGTGCCGCCACCGGGACAGGGGCGAACACTGAAGCTTTCTTT,CAATGTGANTEAFF
once,TRBJ1-5,15,NA,TRBV19,TGTGCCAGTAGTACGAAGGAGGGTAGCAATCAGCCCCAGCATTTT,CASSTKEGSNQPQHF
NA,TRBJ2-1,13,NA,TRBV4-2,TGTGCCAGCAGCCAAGATCAGGACAATGAGCAGTTCTTC,CASSQDQDNEQFF
NA,TRBJ1-2,13,NA,TRBV4-1,TGCGCCAGCAGCCAGAGCAGGGCCTATGGCTACACCTTC,CASSQSRAYGYTF